Shown below are 26 T cell receptor beta chains from a single sample sequenced in a study of beta chain features in type 1 diabetes. Expressed TCRB transcripts got sequenced, as all isolated RNA was reverse transcribed. The assay was immunoSEQ multiplex PCR, and TCRdb's table has in-frame clones only and misses some. The table records 130,000 or so clones, about a tenth of them present only once. The specimen sequenced was central memory CD4+ T cells from blood. All receptors derive from a man aged 18 to 35 in good health.

This clone was detected only a few times. V usage is TRBV6-5 and J usage is TRBJ2-1; TRBD2 agrees at 9 bases. This CDR3 region has 15 residues. V was pared by 6 bases and J by 7 bases, with 10 bases of the junction left unmatched. Germline CDR1 and CDR2: MNHEY and SVGAGI. The CDR3 is CASSDPAGGVNEQFF. CDR3 coding DNA: TGTGCCAGCAGCGACCCAGCGGGGGGTGTGAATGAGCAGTTCTTC.

This clone was found a few times. The chain couples TRBV30 to TRBJ2-6; D not certain. There are 15 residues in the CDR3. Germline assignment: CDR1 GTSNPN and CDR2 SVGIG (reference sequence). Trimming took 0 bases from V and 0 from J, leaving 6 bases between them. This chain's CDR3 is CAWSVQLSGANVLTF. The DNA for the CDR3 is TGTGCCTGGAGTGTACAGCTCTCTGGGGCCAACGTCCTGACTTTC.

This clone came up many times. The chain links TRBV5-1 to TRBJ2-5; a possible D gene is TRBD2 (7 bases). The CDR3 sequence is 15 residues long. The V end was cut by 3 bases, the J end by 1 base, with 13 bases between. Per the germline V gene, CDR1 is SGHRS and CDR2 is YFSETQ. The CDR3 loop reads CASSSGGDSQETQYF. The CDR3 DNA reads as TGCGCCAGCAGCTCGGGGGGCGATTCCCAAGAGACCCAGTACTTC.

This chain uses TRBV18 with TRBJ1-2; 9 bases are shared with TRBD1. Germline CDR1 KGHSH, CDR2 LQKENI. The CDR3 loop spans 15 amino acids. V lost 5 bases, J lost 3 bases, and 7 bases stayed unmatched. DNA of the CDR3: TGTGCCAGCTCATCATACCGGGACAGGGACTATGGCTACACCTTC. It codes for CASSSYRDRDYGYTF.

In DNA form, the CDR3 reads TGTGCCAGCAGCCCTCGGCCAGGGAAAGAGACCCAGTACTTC. It translates to CASSPRPGKETQYF. The rearrangement uses TRBV11-1 and TRBJ2-5; the D gene is possibly TRBD1 (5 bases). Germline assignment: CDR1 SGHAT and CDR2 FQDESV (reference sequence). The CDR3 length is 14 residues. Trimming took 5 bases from V and 3 from J, leaving 13 bases between them.

This clone was seen more than once but under ten times. The chain recombines TRBV5-1 with TRBJ2-1; TRBD1 matches at 8 bases. Germline CDR1 and CDR2: SGHRS and YFSETQ. This CDR3 comprises 14 residues. Trimming cost V 4 bases and J 7 bases; bases outside gene matches: 7. The CDR3 coding sequence is TGCGCCAGCAGCCCGGGACAGGATGAGAATGAGCAGTTCTTC. This translates into CASSPGQDENEQFF.

This clone turned up a few times. Other DNA sequences of this sample code for an identical CDR3. The rearrangement links TRBV7-9 to TRBJ2-3; D not resolved. This CDR3 is 11 amino acids long. V was shortened by 6 bases and J by 3 bases, with 4 bases between the two germline ends. CDR1 and CDR2 from the germline V gene are SEHNR and FQNEAQ (reference sequence). CDR3 DNA: TGTGCCAGCAGTCCTACAGATACGCAGTATTTT. This sequence encodes CASSPTDTQYF.

This clone was counted at least ten times. The V and J genes are TRBV11-2 and TRBJ1-1, with 7 bases matching TRBD1. The CDR3 is made up of 15 amino acids. Germline CDR1 and CDR2: SGHAT and FQNNGV. J was trimmed by 5 bases and V by 3 bases; bases with no gene match: 9. The CDR3 is CASSFFRDRGTEAFF. The CDR3 DNA sequence: TGTGCCAGCAGCTTCTTCAGGGACAGAGGGACTGAAGCTTTCTTT.

Ten or more counts support this clone. The V and J genes are TRBV18 and TRBJ2-7; D is unresolved. V shed 2 bases and J shed 4 bases, with 9 bases lying between them. Germline CDR1 KGHSH, CDR2 LQKENI. This CDR3 is 13 amino acids long. CDR3 nucleotides: TGTGCCAGCTCACCAGCCAGGAATTACGAGCAGTACTTC. Translated, it gives CASSPARNYEQYF.

This clone was detected a few times. This chain connects TRBV18 to TRBJ2-7, with 11 bases lining up with TRBD1. The CDR3 covers 14 residues. The germline gives CDR1 KGHSH, CDR2 LQKENI. Trimming cost V 3 bases and J 7 bases; bases outside gene matches: 5. The DNA for the CDR3 is TGTGCCAGCTCACCCGGGACAGGGGGTGTAGAGCAGTACTTC. Its translation: CASSPGTGGVEQYF.

The V gene is TRBV6-6, the J gene TRBJ2-4, with D uncertain. Trimming shortened V by 6 bases and J by 5 bases, and 5 bases separated the two germline ends. Per the germline V gene, CDR1 is MNHNY and CDR2 is SVGAGI (reference sequence). This CDR3 has 11 residues. The CDR3 spells CASSLENIQYF. The CDR3 DNA is TGTGCCAGCAGCCTCGAAAACATTCAGTACTTC.

This clone was seen more than once but under ten times. V and J are TRBV25-1 and TRBJ1-5; D not resolved. Germline V gene data show CDR1 as MGHDK and CDR2 as SYGVNS. This CDR3 spans 15 amino acids. Trimming took 2 bases from V and 4 from J, leaving 12 bases between them. CDR3 loop: CASSEGGLGNQPQHF. The CDR3 nucleotides read TGTGCCAGCAGTGAAGGCGGGCTGGGAAATCAGCCCCAGCATTTT.

This clone turned up a few times. This sequence joins TRBV11-2 and TRBJ2-5; TRBD2 aligns across 11 bases. With 7 bases clipped from V and 1 base from J, the junction kept 8 bases outside the gene matches. The CDR3 runs to 16 residues. CDR1 is SGHAT and CDR2 is FQNNGV in the germline V gene. The CDR3 sequence: CASTLNLAGGQETQYF. In DNA form, the CDR3 reads TGTGCCAGCACCCTGAATCTAGCGGGGGGCCAAGAGACCCAGTACTTC.

The rearrangement links TRBV7-2 to TRBJ2-3, with TRBD2 matching 8 bases. There are 15 residues in the CDR3. Unmatched junction bases numbered 7, after V lost 5 bases and J lost 3 bases. Germline CDR1 is SGHTA and CDR2 is FQGNSA. The CDR3 spells CASSRGGMGTDTQYF. CDR3 nucleotides: TGTGCCAGCAGCCGGGGGGGGATGGGGACAGATACGCAGTATTTT.

CDR3 nucleotides: TGTGCCAGCTCACCCGCACAGGGGGCGAACACAGATACGCAGTATTTT. It codes for CASSPAQGANTDTQYF. V and J are TRBV18 and TRBJ2-3, with 9 bases that match TRBD1. Germline V lookup: CDR1 KGHSH, CDR2 LQKENI. With 3 bases clipped from V and 2 bases from J, the junction kept 6 bases outside the gene matches. The CDR3 is made up of 16 amino acids.

V and J are TRBV7-9 and TRBJ1-2; perhaps TRBD1 as D (5 bases). Germline CDR1 is SEHNR and CDR2 is FQNEAQ (reference sequence). V lost 1 base, J lost 4 bases, and 10 bases lay in between. The CDR3 loop spans 14 amino acids. The CDR3 reads CASSLEGQGYGYTF. The CDR3 DNA reads TGTGCCAGCAGCTTAGAGGGTCAGGGCTATGGCTACACCTTC.

This clone appeared a few times. The gene calls are TRBV25-1 and TRBJ1-2, with D possibly matching TRBD1 (5 bases). This CDR3 region has 13 residues. The V end lost 0 bases, the J end lost 8 bases, and 10 bases lay between the germline ends. Germline V gives CDR1 MGHDK, CDR2 SYGVNS. The CDR3 spells CASSEYDSAGYTF. In DNA form, the CDR3 reads TGTGCCAGCAGTGAATACGACAGCGCGGGCTACACCTTC.

This clone was seen a handful of times. This chain uses TRBV11-2 with TRBJ1-6; 7 bases agree with TRBD1. V lost 3 bases to trimming and J lost 8 bases; unmatched junction nucleotides: 7. The length of the CDR3 is 15 residues. The germline CDR1 and CDR2 sequences are SGHAT and FQNNGV. The CDR3 protein is CASSFLGTEDSPLHF. The CDR3 DNA sequence: TGTGCCAGCAGCTTCCTAGGGACAGAGGATTCACCCCTCCACTTT.

This clone turned up a few times. This chain connects TRBV6-5 to TRBJ2-3, with 10 bases identical to TRBD2. From germline, CDR1 is MNHEY and CDR2 SVGAGI. V shed 0 bases, J shed 8 bases, and the junction held 8 bases outside the gene matches. The CDR3 runs 16 residues. As DNA, the CDR3 is TGTGCCAGCAGTTACTCGATTCTAGCGGGGGCGGGTACGCAGTATTTT. This encodes CASSYSILAGAGTQYF.

The chain links TRBV10-1 to TRBJ2-1; 12 bases match TRBD2. Germline V gives CDR1 WNHNN, CDR2 SYGVQD (reference sequence). Germline trimming cut 6 bases from V and 8 bases from J; bases unmatched to any gene: 8. This CDR3 is 15 amino acids long. CDR3 sequence reads: CASSSGTSGHDEQFF. The CDR3 DNA sequence: TGCGCCAGCAGCAGCGGGACTAGCGGGCATGATGAGCAGTTCTTC.

This clone was counted a few times. The CDR3 is CASSEGLNTGELFF. The CDR3 DNA follows: TGTGCCAGCAGTGAAGGACTGAACACCGGGGAGCTGTTTTTT. V usage is TRBV6-1 and J usage is TRBJ2-2; no definite D call. Germline V gives CDR1 MNHNS, CDR2 SASEGT. With 1 base removed from V and 1 base from J, the gap between germline ends came to 4 bases. The CDR3 totals 14 residues.

This clone was counted ten times or more. This CDR3 reads CASSLFTGELFF. In DNA, the CDR3 is TGTGCCAGTAGTCTATTCACCGGGGAGCTGTTTTTT. The gene calls are TRBV19 and TRBJ2-2; D gene uncertain. CDR3 size: 12 residues. Germline loops: CDR1 LNHDA, CDR2 SQIVND (reference sequence). V gave up 5 bases and J gave up 4 bases, with 5 bases separating them.

This chain joins TRBV25-1 and TRBJ2-2; D might be TRBD2 (6 bases). The CDR3 extends over 14 amino acids. Germline CDR1 reads MGHDK; CDR2 reads SYGVNS. V lost 6 bases and J 3 bases, leaving 11 bases between the germline ends. The CDR3 coding sequence is TGTGCCAGCAGCACTAGCTCCGACACCGGGGAGCTGTTTTTT. Residues: CASSTSSDTGELFF.

The chain has TRBV7-2 and TRBJ1-1; 9 bases agree with TRBD1. V lost 5 bases and J lost 1; bases outside the gene matches: 2. The CDR3 runs 14 residues. Germline V gives CDR1 SGHTA, CDR2 FQGNSA. In DNA, the CDR3 is TGTGCCAGCAGCGTGGACAGGGGGAACACTGAAGCTTTCTTT. Its protein is CASSVDRGNTEAFF.

V is TRBV4-3 and J is TRBJ1-2, with 7 nucleotides matching TRBD1. CDR3 length: 14 amino acids. Per germline, CDR1 LGHNA and CDR2 YSLEER. J gave up 6 bases and V 4 bases, and 8 bases lay outside the gene matches. CDR3 residues: CASSLDRAGHGYTF. CDR3 nucleotide sequence: TGCGCCAGCAGCCTCGACAGGGCAGGTCATGGCTACACCTTC.

This clone was seen a handful of times. The V call is TRBV4-2, the J call TRBJ2-1, with 12 positions matching TRBD1. Germline-derived CDR1 and CDR2 are LGHNA and YNFKEQ. The CDR3 runs 15 residues. The V and J ends lost 4 bases and 7 bases, in that order; junction bases with no gene match: 5. This CDR3 reads CASSPGQGAVNEQFF. The CDR3 nucleotides are TGTGCCAGCAGCCCGGGACAGGGGGCCGTAAATGAGCAGTTCTTC.